The rows below give T cell receptor beta chains drawn from one sample of a study of beta chain features in type 1 diabetes. Generated by immunoSEQ multiplex PCR, the TCRdb table keeps only in-frame clones and is missing some. This repertoire shows about 260,000 clones, roughly two thirds found once; its top ten account for 0.053%. Sequences were obtained from naive CD4+ T cells from blood. Source of these receptors: a man aged 30 to 39 in good health. The CDR3 runs from the conserved cysteine through the conserved F or W. D genes are given only for firm matches. Size is stated for part of the rows, as once, few or many counts, or as a class when the clone is expanded.

>NA|13|TRBJ2-5|TRBV28|TRBD2
TGTGCCAGCAGGCTGGGGAGGGCGGAGACCCAGTACTTC
CASRLGRAETQYF
>NA|11|TRBJ2-3|TRBV29-1|TRBD1
TGCAGCGTGGGACAGGGACATACGCAGTATTTT
CSVGQGHTQYF
>NA|12|TRBJ2-7|TRBV28|NA
TGTGCCAGCAGACAGGTCGGGTACGAGCAGTACTTC
CASRQVGYEQYF
>NA|16|TRBJ2-1|TRBV5-1|TRBD2
TGCGCCAGCAGCTTACTGGCCCTAGCGGGGTCAAATGAGCAGTTCTTC
CASSLLALAGSNEQFF
>NA|13|TRBJ2-3|TRBV4-3|NA
TGCGCCAGCAGCCAAGATTTTCGAGATACGCAGTATTTT
CASSQDFRDTQYF
>NA|13|TRBJ2-4|TRBV30|NA
TGTGCCTGGAGTCCATTAGCGGAAAACATTCAGTACTTC
CAWSPLAENIQYF
>once|15|TRBJ2-7|TRBV5-1|NA
TGCGCCAGCAGCTTGGAAGGAGTTTCCACCTACGAGCAGTACTTC
CASSLEGVSTYEQYF
>NA|15|TRBJ2-1|TRBV4-2|TRBD2
TGTGCCAGCAGCCCCGGGACTAGAAATTACAATGAGCAGTTCTTC
CASSPGTRNYNEQFF
>NA|10|TRBJ1-2|TRBV20-1|TRBD1
TGCAGCGGGACAGGGAATGGCTACACCTTC
CSGTGNGYTF
>NA|14|TRBJ1-1|TRBV6-1|NA
TGTGCCACCAAGCTCAGGACGCGGAACACTGAAGCTTTCTTT
CATKLRTRNTEAFF
>NA|15|TRBJ1-5|TRBV6-5|TRBD1
TGTGCCAGCAGTCGATCAGGGGGAAGGGATCAGCCCCAGCATTTT
CASSRSGGRDQPQHF
>NA|13|TRBJ2-5|TRBV7-9|NA
TGTGCCAGCAGCTTAGTTCCCCCCGAGACCCAGTACTTC
CASSLVPPETQYF
>NA|14|TRBJ2-6|TRBV7-2|NA
TGTGCCAGCAGCTTAGGATACGGGGCCAACGTCCTGACTTTC
CASSLGYGANVLTF
>NA|15|TRBJ2-2|TRBV5-4|TRBD2
TGTGCCAGCAGCTTGCAGGCGGGAGGGACCGGGGAGCTGTTTTTT
CASSLQAGGTGELFF
>NA|10|TRBJ1-4|TRBV30|NA
TGTGCCTGGAGTAATGAAAAACTGTTTTTT
CAWSNEKLFF
>NA|14|TRBJ2-1|TRBV29-1|NA
TGCAGCGTTGAAGGCCGGAGCTCCTACAATGAGCAGTTCTTC
CSVEGRSSYNEQFF
>NA|11|TRBJ2-5|TRBV20-1|NA
TGCAGTGTGGGAAGACAAGAGACCCAGTACTTC
CSVGRQETQYF
>NA|15|TRBJ2-6|TRBV5-6|NA
TGTGCCAGCAGCTTACGGGGGACTGGGGCCAACGTCCTGACTTTC
CASSLRGTGANVLTF
>NA|15|TRBJ2-6|TRBV9|NA
TGTGCCAGCAGCGTAGAACCTACTGGGGCCAACGTCCTGACTTTC
CASSVEPTGANVLTF
>NA|15|TRBJ2-1|TRBV5-1|NA
TGCGCCAGCAGCTACACTAGCTATCCTTACAATGAGCAGTTCTTC
CASSYTSYPYNEQFF
>few|13|TRBJ2-5|TRBV30|NA
TGTGCCTGGAGTCAGCAGAATGCGGAGACCCAGTACTTC
CAWSQQNAETQYF
>NA|15|TRBJ2-1|TRBV5-6|TRBD2
TGTGCCAGCAGCCCGGGACTAGCGGAATACAATGAGCAGTTCTTC
CASSPGLAEYNEQFF
>NA|9|TRBJ2-3|TRBV29-1|NA
TGCAGCGTGGGGGATACGCAGTATTTT
CSVGDTQYF
>NA|14|TRBJ2-1|TRBV29-1|TRBD2
TGCAGCGTTGGGTTGGGACTAGCGGGTGATGAGCAGTTCTTC
CSVGLGLAGDEQFF
>NA|16|TRBJ2-1|TRBV5-1|TRBD2
TGCGCCAGCAGCTTGGCCGGGACTAGCGGCTACAATGAGCAGTTCTTC
CASSLAGTSGYNEQFF
>NA|15|TRBJ2-1|TRBV25-1|NA
TGTGCCAGCAGTGATCCTAGTAGGCTTTACAATGAGCAGTTCTTC
CASSDPSRLYNEQFF
>NA|11|TRBJ1-2|TRBV30|NA
TGTGCCAACGTTTACGTGGACGGCTACACCTTC
CANVYVDGYTF
>NA|16|TRBJ2-6|TRBV2|NA
TGTGCCAGCAGTGGATTGACGGGACCTGGGGCCAACGTCCTGACTTTC
CASSGLTGPGANVLTF
>NA|13|TRBJ1-1|TRBV29-1|NA
TGCAGCGTTCGGGACACCTGGAACACTGAAGCTTTCTTT
CSVRDTWNTEAFF
>once|14|TRBJ1-2|TRBV7-9|TRBD1
TGTGCCAGCTTCCTTCCGACAGGGGAAAACGGCTACACCTTC
CASFLPTGENGYTF
>NA|11|TRBJ2-5|TRBV9|NA
TGTGCCAGCAGCGATCAAGAGACCCAGTACTTC
CASSDQETQYF
>NA|13|TRBJ1-1|TRBV18|NA
TGTGCCAGCTCACCACTCTTGGACCTCGGGGCTTTCTTT
CASSPLLDLGAFF
>NA|13|TRBJ2-1|TRBV30|TRBD2
TGTGCCTGGAGGTCGGGACTAGCAGCTGAGCAGTTCTTC
CAWRSGLAAEQFF